Listed below are T cell receptor beta chains from one sample, sequenced in a study of T cell clonotyping in hematopoietic cell transplantation. This table comes from immunoSEQ multiplex PCR, and its TCRdb copy is limited to in-frame clones, with some not included. The data show 15,000 to 25,000 clones, approximately 79% seen once. The sample was peripheral blood mononuclear cells. The receptors originated from a man aged 55 to 70 in good health. Some clones in this sample may be carry-over from other donors' samples. Each CDR3 is given with its conserved first and last residue. The order of the fields is V gene, J gene, clone size, D gene, CDR3 length, CDR3 DNA, CDR3 protein. The D gene is left open where the match is weak. Only part of the rows carry a size: once, few, many, or a class if the clone is expanded.

>TRBV5-6|TRBJ2-7|NA|TRBD1|16
TGTGCCAGCAGCTTGGCCGGGACAGGGGGCTTGTACGAGCAGTACTTC
CASSLAGTGGLYEQYF
>TRBV30|TRBJ1-2|NA|NA|12
TGTGCCCACGGGGTCACAAACTATGGCTACACCTTC
CAHGVTNYGYTF
>TRBV28|TRBJ2-2|NA|TRBD1|15
TGTGCCAGCAGTTTATGGCAGGGGGCCACCGGGGAGCTGTTTTTT
CASSLWQGATGELFF
>TRBV27|TRBJ1-3|NA|NA|15
TGTGCCAGCAGTTCCCGAAACAGGGCCGGAAACACCATATATTTT
CASSSRNRAGNTIYF
>TRBV9|TRBJ2-3|NA|TRBD1|16
TGTGCCAGCAGCGTAGGGGGACAGGGGTATACAGATACGCAGTATTTT
CASSVGGQGYTDTQYF
>TRBV7-9|TRBJ1-4|once|NA|13
TGTGCCAGCAGCCCCAACCGTCAGGGTAAACTGTTTTTT
CASSPNRQGKLFF
>TRBV5-1|TRBJ2-7|NA|NA|11
TGCGCCAGCAGCCTGCGCGACGAGCAGTACTTC
CASSLRDEQYF
>TRBV4-1|TRBJ1-1|few|NA|14
TGCGCCAGCAGCCACCGGGACGAGAACACTGAAGCTTTCTTT
CASSHRDENTEAFF
>TRBV19|TRBJ1-1|few|NA|13
TGTGCCAGTAGTATAACAGGGAGTACTGAAGCTTTCTTT
CASSITGSTEAFF
>TRBV30|TRBJ2-7|once|NA|12
TGTGCCTGGAGTCCACGGGGCATTCGGCAGTACTTC
CAWSPRGIRQYF
>TRBV6-5|TRBJ1-4|few|TRBD1|15
TGTGCCAGCAGAGGAACCGGGACAGGGGATGAAAAACTGTTTTTT
CASRGTGTGDEKLFF
>TRBV9|TRBJ2-3|NA|NA|13
TGTGCCAGCAGCGAGCCGCACACAGATACGCAGTATTTT
CASSEPHTDTQYF
>TRBV11-3|TRBJ2-6|NA|NA|13
TGTGCCAGCAGCTTAGGGCCCGAAAACGTCCTGACTTTC
CASSLGPENVLTF
>TRBV14|TRBJ2-5|once|NA|16
TGTGCCAGCAGCCGGCGAGGTGGGGGTAACCAAGAGACCCAGTACTTC
CASSRRGGGNQETQYF
>TRBV30|TRBJ2-2|NA|NA|13
TGTGCCTGGCGGGACCAGAACACCGGGGAGCTGTTTTTT
CAWRDQNTGELFF
>TRBV28|TRBJ2-1|NA|NA|21
TGTGCCAGCAGTTTACCGATTAATATTCCGAGCGGTACCTTCGAGGACAATGAGCAGTTCTTC
CASSLPINIPSGTFEDNEQFF
>TRBV4-3|TRBJ1-2|NA|NA|14
TGCGCCAGCAGCCACGTTATGGCACAGCGGGGCTACACCTTC
CASSHVMAQRGYTF
>TRBV9|TRBJ1-2|NA|TRBD1|14
TGTGCCAGCAGCGTAAGGGGGCAAGACTATGGCTACACCTTC
CASSVRGQDYGYTF
>TRBV5-8|TRBJ1-2|few|TRBD1|15
TGTGCCAGCAGCCCGGGACAGGGGTTTAACTATGGCTACACCTTC
CASSPGQGFNYGYTF
>TRBV30|TRBJ1-3|NA|TRBD1|12
TGTGCCTGGACCTTGGACAGGGGGCATGTATATTTT
CAWTLDRGHVYF
>TRBV5-4|TRBJ1-1|few|NA|14
TGTGCCAGCAGCCTGAAGGGACCGAACACTGAAGCTTTCTTT
CASSLKGPNTEAFF
>TRBV7-6|TRBJ1-1|NA|NA|13
TGTGCCAGCAGCTTAGAGGCGAACACTGAAGCTTTCTTT
CASSLEANTEAFF
>TRBV5-4|TRBJ2-3|NA|NA|13
TGTGCCAGCAGCTCCAACAGGGCAGATACGCAGTATTTT
CASSSNRADTQYF
>TRBV2|TRBJ1-5|NA|TRBD1|17
TGTGCCAGCAGCCCACGAGGGACAGGGGGCGGCAATCAGCCCCAGCATTTT
CASSPRGTGGGNQPQHF
>TRBV7-8|TRBJ2-7|NA|TRBD2|14
TGTGCCAGCAGCTTACAGGGACTAACCTACGAGCAGTACTTC
CASSLQGLTYEQYF
>TRBV18|TRBJ2-5|few|NA|15
TGTGCCAGCTCACCAGGATCAGGTTACCAAGAGACCCAGTACTTC
CASSPGSGYQETQYF
>TRBV6-4|TRBJ1-2|few|NA|19
TGTGCCAGCAGTGACGAATTAATCGGGTCAGGGAGGCCGAACAATGGCTACACCTTC
CASSDELIGSGRPNNGYTF